The rows below give T cell receptor beta chains drawn from one sample of a study of OX40 agonist ivuxolimab in advanced cancers. Method: immunoSEQ multiplex PCR; TCRdb's copy keeps in-frame clones and lacks some. The sample contains about 73,000 clones, 75% to 90% of which appear only once. Specimen: CD4+ or CD8+ T cells sorted from blood, collected in a trial of the OX40 agonist ivuxolimab. These receptors were taken from an adult with an advanced solid tumor such as melanoma, head and neck, liver or kidney cancer. Both conserved end residues are part of each CDR3. The D gene is left open where the match is weak. Clone size, where shown, is once, few, many, or a class for clones that have expanded.

>TRBJ2-7|TRBV7-2|NA|NA
TGTGCCAGCAGCACCTACCCCGGGACCGCCCTCGAGCAGTACTTC
CASSTYPGTALEQYF
>TRBJ2-3|TRBV9|NA|TRBD1
TGTGCCAGCAGCGTAGCCCGAGGACAGGGGGACACAGATACGCAGTATTTT
CASSVARGQGDTDTQYF
>TRBJ1-4|TRBV19|NA|NA
TGTGCCAGTAGTCCACGGACAGAAAAACTGTTTTTT
CASSPRTEKLFF
>TRBJ2-2|TRBV2|NA|TRBD2
TGTGCCAGCATAAACCCCCGGGCTAGCGGGGGGGCGAACACCGGGGAGCTGTTTTTT
CASINPRASGGANTGELFF
>TRBJ2-3|TRBV27|NA|NA
TGTGCCAGCAGTGGGAAACCTGGGGATACGCAGTATTTT
CASSGKPGDTQYF
>TRBJ1-4|TRBV27|NA|NA
TGTGCCAGCAGTTTATCGGCAGGGTGGGAAAAACTGTTTTTT
CASSLSAGWEKLFF
>TRBJ2-1|TRBV6-5|NA|NA
TGTGCCAGCAGTTACTCAAATGAGCAGTTCTTC
CASSYSNEQFF
>TRBJ1-5|TRBV11-2|NA|NA
TGTGCCTTCCCAGGGCCCAATATTGGGCAGCCCCAGCATTTT
CAFPGPNIGQPQHF
>TRBJ2-7|TRBV6-5|NA|TRBD1
TGTGCCAGCAGTTTGGGACAGGGGTACGAGCAGTACTTC
CASSLGQGYEQYF
>TRBJ2-7|TRBV28|NA|TRBD1
TGTGCCAGCAGGGGGACAGGGTTGTACGAGCAGTACTTC
CASRGTGLYEQYF
>TRBJ1-1|TRBV7-8|NA|TRBD1
TGTGCCAGCAGCACCCCCGGGACAGGGGCTCTTGGGGAAGCTTTCTTT
CASSTPGTGALGEAFF
>TRBJ2-1|TRBV19|NA|TRBD1
TGTGCCAGTAGCCTGGGGACAGGGGCCTACAATGAGCAGTTCTTC
CASSLGTGAYNEQFF
>TRBJ2-7|TRBV28|NA|TRBD1
TGTGCCAGCAGTTTATCTGCAGGGGGCCCCTCCTACGAGCAGTACTTC
CASSLSAGGPSYEQYF
>TRBJ2-1|TRBV7-6|NA|NA
TGTGCCAGCAGCTTAGCGGGAGCCGATGAGCAGTTCTTC
CASSLAGADEQFF
>TRBJ1-5|TRBV27|NA|TRBD1
TGTGCCAGCAGTTCCAGGGGGGAACAGCCCCAGCATTTT
CASSSRGEQPQHF
>TRBJ2-3|TRBV7-9|NA|NA
TGTGCCAGCAGCCACCCCTCGGAGGCGGGATCAGGGGATACGCAGTATTTT
CASSHPSEAGSGDTQYF
>TRBJ2-2|TRBV18|NA|NA
TGTGCCAGCTCACCCCGGGACATCTCGAACACCGGGGAGCTGTTTTTT
CASSPRDISNTGELFF
>TRBJ1-1|TRBV5-4|NA|NA
TGTGCCAGCAGCGGCGGACATGGGGCTTTCTTT
CASSGGHGAFF
>TRBJ2-1|TRBV11-2|NA|NA
TGTGCCAGCAGCTCCCAAGCGGCGAGCTCCTACAATGAGCAGTTCTTC
CASSSQAASSYNEQFF
>TRBJ2-7|TRBV27|NA|TRBD1
TGTGCCAGCGGGACAGGGTATTGGGAGCAGTACTTC
CASGTGYWEQYF
>TRBJ2-3|TRBV15|once|TRBD2
TGTGCCACCAGCCAATTAGCGGGAGGAACAGATACGCAGTATTTT
CATSQLAGGTDTQYF
>TRBJ2-5|TRBV6-6|NA|TRBD2
TGTGCCAGCAGTGGGACTAGCGGGGGGGCAGAGACCCAGTACTTC
CASSGTSGGAETQYF
>TRBJ2-7|TRBV19|once|NA
TGTGCCAGTAGTATCAGCAGGGCTTCCGAGCAGTACTTC
CASSISRASEQYF
>TRBJ1-6|TRBV9|NA|NA
TGTGCCAGCAGCCCGCGGGTTCTTGGTAATTCACCCCTCCACTTT
CASSPRVLGNSPLHF
>TRBJ1-1|TRBV9|once|NA
TGTGCCAGCAGCCCTGAGATCAGTCAGAACACTGAAGCTTTCTTT
CASSPEISQNTEAFF
>TRBJ2-1|TRBV27|NA|TRBD2
TGTGCCAGCAGTCTAGCGGGACTCCGCAATGAGCAGTTCTTC
CASSLAGLRNEQFF
>TRBJ1-1|TRBV29-1|NA|NA
TGCAGCGTTGTGGCCGGGACCGAAGCTTTCTTT
CSVVAGTEAFF
>TRBJ1-3|TRBV4-1|NA|TRBD1
TGCGCCAGCAGCCTGCAGACAGGGAGAACGGGAAACACCATATATTTT
CASSLQTGRTGNTIYF
>TRBJ2-1|TRBV7-6|NA|NA
TGTGCCAGCAGCCTGGGGGTAGATGAGCAGTTCTTC
CASSLGVDEQFF
>TRBJ1-2|TRBV2|NA|NA
TGTGCCAGCCGGTCAGTTTATGGCTACACCTTC
CASRSVYGYTF
>TRBJ2-7|TRBV9|NA|NA
TGTGCCAGCAGCGTAGGTGGGAGCTCCTACGAGCAGTACTTC
CASSVGGSSYEQYF
>TRBJ2-4|TRBV27|NA|NA
TGTGCCAGCAGTTTACGGGCGGATAAAAACATTCAGTACTTC
CASSLRADKNIQYF
>TRBJ1-5|TRBV28|NA|NA
TGTGCCAGCAGTTTACGGGGTTTGGGCAATCAGCCCCAGCATTTT
CASSLRGLGNQPQHF
>TRBJ2-7|TRBV5-1|NA|NA
TGCGCCAGCAGCTTTGAAGGCCAGACGTACTTC
CASSFEGQTYF
>TRBJ1-1|TRBV9|NA|TRBD1
TGTGCCAGCAGCCCCAGGACAGGGAACACTGAAGCTTTCTTT
CASSPRTGNTEAFF